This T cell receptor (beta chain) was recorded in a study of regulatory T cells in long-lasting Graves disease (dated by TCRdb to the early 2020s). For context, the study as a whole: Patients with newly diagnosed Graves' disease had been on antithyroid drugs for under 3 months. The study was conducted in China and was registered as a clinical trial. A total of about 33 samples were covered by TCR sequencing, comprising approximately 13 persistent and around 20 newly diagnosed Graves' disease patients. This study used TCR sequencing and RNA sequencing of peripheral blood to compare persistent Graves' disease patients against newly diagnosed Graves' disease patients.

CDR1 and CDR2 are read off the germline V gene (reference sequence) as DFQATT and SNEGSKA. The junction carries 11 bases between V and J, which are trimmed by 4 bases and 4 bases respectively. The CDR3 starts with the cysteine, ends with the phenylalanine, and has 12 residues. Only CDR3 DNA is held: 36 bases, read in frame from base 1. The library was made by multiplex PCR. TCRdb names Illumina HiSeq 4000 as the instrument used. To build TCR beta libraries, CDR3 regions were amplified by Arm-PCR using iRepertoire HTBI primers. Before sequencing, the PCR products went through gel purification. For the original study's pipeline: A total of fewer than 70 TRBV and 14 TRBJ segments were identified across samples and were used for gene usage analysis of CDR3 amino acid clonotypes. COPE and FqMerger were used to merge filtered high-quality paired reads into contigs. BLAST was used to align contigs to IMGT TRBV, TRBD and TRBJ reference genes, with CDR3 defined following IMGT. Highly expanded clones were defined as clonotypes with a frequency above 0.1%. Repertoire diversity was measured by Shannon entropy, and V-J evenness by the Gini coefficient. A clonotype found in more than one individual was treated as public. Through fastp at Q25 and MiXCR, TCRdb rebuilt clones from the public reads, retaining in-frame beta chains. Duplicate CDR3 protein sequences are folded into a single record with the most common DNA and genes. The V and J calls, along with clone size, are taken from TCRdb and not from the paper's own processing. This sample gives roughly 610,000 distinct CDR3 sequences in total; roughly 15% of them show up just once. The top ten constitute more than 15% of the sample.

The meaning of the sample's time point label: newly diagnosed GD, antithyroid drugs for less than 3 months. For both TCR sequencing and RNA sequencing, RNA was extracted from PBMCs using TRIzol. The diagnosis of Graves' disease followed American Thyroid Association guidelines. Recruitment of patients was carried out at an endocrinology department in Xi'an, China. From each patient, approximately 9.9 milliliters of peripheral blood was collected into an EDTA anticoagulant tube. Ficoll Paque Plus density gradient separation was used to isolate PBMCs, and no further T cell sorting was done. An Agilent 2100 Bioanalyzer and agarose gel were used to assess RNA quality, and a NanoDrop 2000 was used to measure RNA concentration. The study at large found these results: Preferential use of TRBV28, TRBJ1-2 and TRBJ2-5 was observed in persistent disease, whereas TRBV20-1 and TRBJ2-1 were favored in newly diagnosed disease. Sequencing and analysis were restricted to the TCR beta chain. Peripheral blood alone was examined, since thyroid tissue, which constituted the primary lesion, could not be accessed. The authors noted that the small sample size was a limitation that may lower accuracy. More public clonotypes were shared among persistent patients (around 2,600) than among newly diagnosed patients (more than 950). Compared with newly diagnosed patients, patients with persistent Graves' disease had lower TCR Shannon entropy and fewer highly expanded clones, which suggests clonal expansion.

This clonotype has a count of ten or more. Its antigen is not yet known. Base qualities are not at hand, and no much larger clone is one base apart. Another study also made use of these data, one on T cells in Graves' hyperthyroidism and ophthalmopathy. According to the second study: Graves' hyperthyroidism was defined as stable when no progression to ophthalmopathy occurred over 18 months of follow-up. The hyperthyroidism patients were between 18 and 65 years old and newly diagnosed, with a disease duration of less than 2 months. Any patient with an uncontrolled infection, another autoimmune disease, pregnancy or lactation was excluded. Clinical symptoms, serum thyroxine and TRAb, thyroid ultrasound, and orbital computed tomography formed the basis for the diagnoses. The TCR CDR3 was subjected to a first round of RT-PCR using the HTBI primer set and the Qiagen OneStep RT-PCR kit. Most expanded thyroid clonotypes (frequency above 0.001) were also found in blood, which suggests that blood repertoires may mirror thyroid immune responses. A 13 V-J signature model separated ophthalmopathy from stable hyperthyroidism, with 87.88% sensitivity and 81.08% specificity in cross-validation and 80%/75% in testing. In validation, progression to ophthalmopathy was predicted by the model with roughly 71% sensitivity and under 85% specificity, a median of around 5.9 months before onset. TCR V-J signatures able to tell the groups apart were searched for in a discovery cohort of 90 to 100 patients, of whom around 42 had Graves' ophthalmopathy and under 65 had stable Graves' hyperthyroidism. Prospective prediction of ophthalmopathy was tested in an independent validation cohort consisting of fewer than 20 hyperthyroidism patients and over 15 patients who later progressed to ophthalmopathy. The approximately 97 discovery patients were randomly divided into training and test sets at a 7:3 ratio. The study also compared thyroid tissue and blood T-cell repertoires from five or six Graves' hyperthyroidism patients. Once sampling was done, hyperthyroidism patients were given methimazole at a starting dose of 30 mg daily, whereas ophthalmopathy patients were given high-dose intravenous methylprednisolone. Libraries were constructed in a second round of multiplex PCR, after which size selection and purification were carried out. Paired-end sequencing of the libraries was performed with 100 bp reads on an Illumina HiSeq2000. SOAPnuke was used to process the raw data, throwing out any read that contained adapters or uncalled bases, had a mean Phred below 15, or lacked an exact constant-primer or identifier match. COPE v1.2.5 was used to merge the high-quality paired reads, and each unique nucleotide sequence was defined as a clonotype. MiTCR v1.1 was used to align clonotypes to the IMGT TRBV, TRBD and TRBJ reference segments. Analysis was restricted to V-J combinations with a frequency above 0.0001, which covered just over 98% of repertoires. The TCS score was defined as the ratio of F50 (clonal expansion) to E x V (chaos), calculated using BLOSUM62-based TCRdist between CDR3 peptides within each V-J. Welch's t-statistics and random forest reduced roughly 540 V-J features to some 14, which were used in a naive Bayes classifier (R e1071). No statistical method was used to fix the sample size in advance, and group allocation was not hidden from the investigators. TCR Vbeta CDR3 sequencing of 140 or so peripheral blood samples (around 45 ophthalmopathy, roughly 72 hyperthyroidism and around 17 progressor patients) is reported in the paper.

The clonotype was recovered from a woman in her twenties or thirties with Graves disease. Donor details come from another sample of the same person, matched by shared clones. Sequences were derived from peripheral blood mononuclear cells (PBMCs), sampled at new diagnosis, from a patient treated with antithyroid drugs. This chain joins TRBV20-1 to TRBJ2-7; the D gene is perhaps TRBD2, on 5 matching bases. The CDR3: CSAIPDFYEQYF. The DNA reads TGCAGTGCTATTCCGGACTTTTACGAGCAGTACTTC.